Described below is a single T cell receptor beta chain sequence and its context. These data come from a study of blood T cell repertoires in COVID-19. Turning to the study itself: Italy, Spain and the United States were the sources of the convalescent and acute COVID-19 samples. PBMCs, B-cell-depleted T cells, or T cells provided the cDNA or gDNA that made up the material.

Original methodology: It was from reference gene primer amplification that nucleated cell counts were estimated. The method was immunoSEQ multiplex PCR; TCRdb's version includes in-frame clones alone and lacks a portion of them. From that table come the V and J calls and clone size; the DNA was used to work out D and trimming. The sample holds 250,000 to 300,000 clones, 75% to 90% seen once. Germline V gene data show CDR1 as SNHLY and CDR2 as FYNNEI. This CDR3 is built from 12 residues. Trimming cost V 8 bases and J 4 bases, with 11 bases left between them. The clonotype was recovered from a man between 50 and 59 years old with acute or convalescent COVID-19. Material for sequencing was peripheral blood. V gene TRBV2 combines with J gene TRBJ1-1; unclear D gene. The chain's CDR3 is CASGRGGTEAFF. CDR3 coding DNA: TGTGCCAGCGGACGGGGAGGCACTGAAGCTTTCTTT. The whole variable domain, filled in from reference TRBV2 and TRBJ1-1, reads EPEVTQTPSHQVTQMGQEVILRCVPISNHLYFYWYRQILGQKVEFLVSFYNNEISEKSEIFDDQFSVERPDGSNFTLKIRSTKLEDSAMYFCASGRGGTEAFFGQGTRLTVV.